This T cell receptor (beta chain) was captured in a study of blood T cell repertoires in COVID-19. Across the whole study: Sites across the United States, Italy and Spain contributed samples from acute and convalescent COVID-19. The cDNA or gDNA used as material had been derived from T cells, B-cell-depleted T cells, or PBMCs.

In the authors' workflow: Estimation of nucleated cell counts relied on the amplification of reference gene primers. TCRdb's table, derived via immunoSEQ multiplex PCR, lists solely in-frame clones and lacks some. V, J and clone size were drawn from that table, and D and trimming were deduced from the DNA. The sample holds some 120,000 clones; over 70% are singletons and the top ten take 20%. The V end lost 3 bases, the J end lost 5 bases, and 12 bases lay between the germline ends. The CDR3 is made up of 13 amino acids. Germline assignment: CDR1 SGHRS and CDR2 YFSETQ. The clonotype comes from a man aged 80 or over with acute or convalescent COVID-19. The chain is built from TRBV5-1 and TRBJ2-7; D call uncertain. Sample: peripheral blood. Here the CDR3 reads CASSSRPLDEQYF. The CDR3 coding sequence is TGCGCCAGCAGCTCGAGGCCGTTGGACGAGCAGTACTTC.